These 31 T cell receptor beta chains were sequenced from one sample in a study of blood T cell repertoires in COVID-19. The assay was immunoSEQ multiplex PCR, and TCRdb's table has in-frame clones only and misses some. Here the sample spans about 390,000 clones, 85% to 90% being singletons. The source material was PBMCs or T cells enriched from blood (not recorded which). All receptors come from a woman between 45 and 60 years old who had recovered from COVID-19.

A remark on this clone: The sample has other DNA sequences that encode this CDR3 too. V usage is TRBV7-2 and J usage is TRBJ2-1, with D possibly matching TRBD1 (6 bases). Germline lookup yields CDR1 SGHTA and CDR2 FQGNSA. Trimming shortened V by 2 bases and J by 5 bases, and 13 bases separated the two germline ends. CDR3 length: 15 residues. CDR3 DNA: TGTGCCAGCAGCTTATCCAGGGGCCGAAACAATGAGCAGTTCTTC. Encoded protein: CASSLSRGRNNEQFF.

The genes are TRBV11-2 and TRBJ2-7; TRBD1 aligns across 7 bases. The CDR3 extends over 15 amino acids. The germline gives CDR1 SGHAT, CDR2 FQNNGV. V trimming: 5 bases; J trimming: 3 bases; junction bases outside the gene matches: 10. CDR3 sequence: CASSLFRTGNYEQYF. DNA of the CDR3: TGTGCCAGCAGCCTTTTTAGGACAGGAAACTACGAGCAGTACTTC.

This sequence joins TRBV18 and TRBJ2-1, with D possibly TRBD1 on 6 matching bases. The CDR3 length is 13 residues. Germline CDR1 reads KGHSH; CDR2 reads LQKENI. Deletions cut 3 bases from V and 7 bases from J, with 10 bases between. CDR3 protein: CASSPGRGNEQFF. CDR3 nucleotide sequence: TGTGCCAGCTCACCCGGCAGGGGTAATGAGCAGTTCTTC.

This clone has only a few counts. The chain links TRBV19 to TRBJ1-2; 9 bases fit TRBD1. This CDR3 spans 13 amino acids. The germline V gene has CDR1 LNHDA and CDR2 SQIVND (reference sequence). The ends lost 7 bases at V and 8 bases at J; junction bases unmatched: 8. The CDR3 DNA follows: TGTGCCAGTAAACTACAGGGGGCGCGGGGCTACACCTTC. Residues: CASKLQGARGYTF.

The chain combines TRBV7-9 with TRBJ1-2; 7 bases map to TRBD1. The trim removed 6 bases at V and 4 bases at J, leaving 14 bases unmatched. The length of the CDR3 is 16 residues. Germline values: CDR1 SEHNR, CDR2 FQNEAQ (reference sequence). The CDR3 nucleotides read TGTGCCAGCAGTCCCCCGGACAGGTTGGGGAGCTATGGCTACACCTTC. Translated, it gives CASSPPDRLGSYGYTF. Full variable domain (outside the CDR3, taken from reference TRBV7-9 and TRBJ1-2): DTGVSQNPRHKITKRGQNVTFRCDPISEHNRLYWYRQTLGQGPEFLTYFQNEAQLEKSRLLSDRFSAERPKGSFSTLEIQRTEQGDSAMYLCASSPPDRLGSYGYTFGSGTRLTVV.

V and J are TRBV11-2 and TRBJ1-2; 7 positions agree with TRBD1. The V gene's germline CDR1 is SGHAT and CDR2 FQNNGV. The CDR3 sequence is 13 residues long. Trimming took 5 bases from V and 3 from J; bases not matched to a gene: 3. The CDR3 protein is CASSQGQYYGYTF. Here the CDR3 DNA reads TGTGCCAGCAGCCAGGGACAGTACTATGGCTACACCTTC.

The J gene is TRBJ2-5, the V gene TRBV3-1 (or the pseudogene TRBV3-2); 7 positions match TRBD1. V dropped 1 base and J dropped 7; count of bases not matched to a gene: 6. The CDR3 has 14 amino acids. CDR1 and CDR2 from the germline V gene are LGHDT and YNNKEL (reference sequence). The CDR3 loop reads CASSQVRSGGTQYF. The DNA for the CDR3 is TGTGCCAGCAGCCAAGTTCGGTCAGGGGGGACCCAGTACTTC.

The chain combines TRBV3-1 (or the pseudogene TRBV3-2) with TRBJ1-3; D not certain. The V gene lost 10 bases and the J gene lost 7 bases, with 11 bases spanning the gap. The germline V gene has CDR1 LGHDT and CDR2 YNNKEL (reference sequence). The CDR3 is 11 amino acids. For the CDR3, the DNA is TGTGCCACCGTAAATCGGAACACCATATATTTT. This sequence encodes CATVNRNTIYF.

About this clone itself: This CDR3 is also generated by other DNA sequences in the sample. The J gene is TRBJ1-5, the V gene TRBV27, with 10 bases that match TRBD1. Germline CDR1 and CDR2: MNHEY and SMNVEV (reference sequence). The CDR3 has 14 amino acids. The J segment lost 4 bases and the V segment lost 6 bases, leaving 3 bases of the junction unmatched. The CDR3, as DNA: TGTGCCAGCAGCCTGGGACAGGGGAATCAGCCCCAGCATTTT. As protein: CASSLGQGNQPQHF.

The chain employs TRBV21-1 and TRBJ2-1; the table's D call TRBD1 went unverified against the DNA. TRBV21-1 is listed as a pseudogene. This CDR3 has 15 residues. The CDR3 protein is CASSKAGQGEVEQFF. The CDR3 DNA sequence: TGTGCCAGCAGCAAAGCGGGACAGGGGGAAGTTGAGCAGTTCTTC.

Only one count was recorded for this clone. This chain uses TRBV14 with TRBJ2-5; a weak D match, TRBD2 (6 bases). The CDR3 extends over 16 amino acids. V shed 2 bases and J shed 5 bases, with 18 bases lying between them. CDR1 is SGHDN and CDR2 is FVKESK in the germline V gene. CDR3 amino acids: CASSQRTLRGGETQYF. The CDR3 DNA sequence: TGTGCCAGCAGCCAAAGGACATTGAGAGGAGGGGAGACCCAGTACTTC.

The chain combines TRBV3-1 (or the pseudogene TRBV3-2) with TRBJ2-3, with 16 bases matching TRBD2. Germline loops: CDR1 LGHDT, CDR2 YNNKEL (reference sequence). Germline trimming cut 3 bases from V and 5 bases from J; bases unmatched to any gene: 8. This CDR3 comprises 18 residues. The CDR3 loop is CASSQAGTSGGAEDTQYF. DNA of the CDR3: TGTGCCAGCAGCCAGGCCGGGACTAGCGGGGGGGCAGAAGATACGCAGTATTTT.

This clone was seen ten or more times. The chain couples TRBV9 to TRBJ1-2; D gene unclear. In germline, CDR1 is SGDLS, CDR2 YYNGEE. The germline V and J ends were trimmed by 3 bases and 8 bases, with 17 bases remaining between them. This CDR3 is 14 amino acids long. CDR3: CASSAPGSPSGYTF. In DNA, the CDR3 is TGTGCCAGCAGCGCACCCGGGAGCCCTAGCGGCTACACCTTC.

The rearrangement links TRBV4-2 to TRBJ2-5, with D uncertain. V lost 1 base to trimming and J lost 5 bases, with 5 bases between them. Germline CDR1 and CDR2: LGHNA and YNFKEQ. This CDR3 has 12 amino acids. The CDR3 region is CASSQARETQYF. The CDR3, as DNA: TGTGCCAGCAGCCAAGCGAGGGAGACCCAGTACTTC.

The chain links TRBV7-8 to TRBJ1-2; TRBD1 matches at 11 bases. The CDR3 totals 20 residues. J lost 2 bases, V lost 4 bases, and 18 bases had no gene match. CDR1 and CDR2 (germline): SGHVS, FQNEAQ. CDR3 nucleotides: TGTGCCAGCAGCTCCCGGGACAGGGGGAACGACCTTACACCAAACTATGGCTACACCTTC. This sequence encodes CASSSRDRGNDLTPNYGYTF.

J is TRBJ2-7 and V is TRBV4-1; D is uncertain. CDR3 length equals 15 residues. CDR1 is MGHRA and CDR2 is YSYEKL in the germline V gene. Trimming removed 1 base at V and 3 bases at J, with 13 bases between. The CDR3 sequence is CASSQVSNLVYEQYF. The CDR3 coding sequence is TGCGCCAGCAGCCAAGTATCTAATTTGGTCTACGAGCAGTACTTC.

This rearrangement joins TRBV28 to TRBJ1-5, with a possible D match to TRBD1 (5 bases). This CDR3 has 16 amino acids. The ends were cut back, 5 bases at V and 4 bases at J, with 18 bases in the middle. CDR1 is MDHEN, CDR2 SYDVKM, per germline. CDR3 protein: CASSPNRGFANQPQHF. The CDR3 DNA sequence: TGTGCCAGCAGTCCTAATAGGGGTTTTGCGAATCAGCCCCAGCATTTT. Variable domain in full (rest from reference TRBV28 and TRBJ1-5): DVKVTQSSRYLVKRTGEKVFLECVQDMDHENMFWYRQDPGLGLRLIYFSYDVKMKEKGDIPEGYSVSREKKERFSLILESASTNQTSMYLCASSPNRGFANQPQHFGDGTRLSIL.

Concerning this clone itself: This specimen includes other DNA sequences encoding the same CDR3. V gene TRBV5-1 combines with J gene TRBJ1-1, with unresolved D. The CDR3 spans 14 residues. V was shortened by 4 bases and J by 2 bases, with 12 bases between the two germline ends. Germline CDR1 SGHRS, CDR2 YFSETQ. In DNA form, the CDR3 reads TGCGCCAGCAGCCCTGATGGTAGAAACACTGAAGCTTTCTTT. As protein: CASSPDGRNTEAFF.

This chain links TRBV4-1 with TRBJ2-7; D is perhaps TRBD1 (5 bases). The germline gives CDR1 MGHRA, CDR2 YSYEKL. The CDR3 length is 13 residues. Trimming took off 5 bases at V and 1 base at J, with 9 bases between the two ends. CDR3 in amino acids: CASSWGQSYEQYF. The CDR3 nucleotides read TGCGCCAGCAGCTGGGGCCAGTCCTACGAGCAGTACTTC.

V gene TRBV12-3 or TRBV12-4 combines with J gene TRBJ1-2, with 7 positions matching TRBD1. The CDR3 spans 12 residues. Trimming cost V 7 bases and J 5 bases; bases outside gene matches: 4. CDR3 sequence: CASNNRGYGYTF. As DNA, the CDR3 is TGTGCCAGCAATAACAGGGGATATGGCTACACCTTC.

CDR3 sequence (DNA): TGTGCCAGCAGTGCGATTAACAGGTATTCCAGGGGCACTGAAGCTTTCTTT. Translation: CASSAINRYSRGTEAFF. The V gene is TRBV27, the J gene TRBJ1-1, with D tentatively TRBD1 (6 bases). The germline V and J ends were trimmed by 5 bases and 4 bases, with 23 bases remaining between them. Germline-derived CDR1 and CDR2 are MNHEY and SMNVEV (reference sequence). The CDR3 loop spans 17 amino acids.

The J gene is TRBJ1-2, the V gene TRBV7-9, with TRBD1 matching over 8 bases. This CDR3 has 17 residues. Trimming at V came to 2 bases and at J to 2 bases, leaving 10 bases not matched to a gene. CDR1 is SEHNR and CDR2 is FQNEAQ in the germline V gene (reference sequence). The CDR3 sequence: CASSLLRDRTFNYGYTF. As DNA, the CDR3 is TGTGCCAGCAGCTTACTCCGGGACAGGACTTTCAACTATGGCTACACCTTC.

In its sample, this clone was seen once. The rearrangement uses TRBV19 and TRBJ1-3, with TRBD1 identical over 7 bases. CDR1 is LNHDA, CDR2 SQIVND, per germline (reference sequence). The ends lost 3 bases at V and 2 bases at J; junction bases unmatched: 16. The CDR3 consists of 19 residues. The DNA for the CDR3 is TGTGCCAGTAGTATTCCGACCCGGACAGGCAGCAGGACTGGAAACACCATATATTTT. Its translation is CASSIPTRTGSRTGNTIYF.

The chain recombines TRBV5-1 with TRBJ2-5; tentatively, D is TRBD1 (5 bases). The CDR3 covers 13 residues. V lost 8 bases to trimming and J lost 5 bases, with 16 bases between them. The V gene's germline CDR1 is SGHRS and CDR2 YFSETQ. CDR3 loop: CASGTGSGETQYF. The CDR3 DNA is TGCGCCAGTGGAACAGGATCGGGCGAGACCCAGTACTTC.

This rearrangement joins TRBV14 to TRBJ1-1, with 9 positions matching TRBD1. The CDR3 length is 16 residues. The V gene's germline CDR1 is SGHDN and CDR2 FVKESK. V lost 4 bases and J lost 0; bases outside the gene matches: 6. The CDR3 sequence: CASSRTGEDLNTEAFF. Written as DNA, the CDR3 is TGTGCCAGCAGCCGGACAGGGGAGGACCTGAACACTGAAGCTTTCTTT.

V usage is TRBV6-2 or TRBV6-3 and J usage is TRBJ2-3; D gene ambiguous. There are 12 residues in the CDR3. Germline CDR1 reads MNHEY; CDR2 reads SVGEGT. V dropped 6 bases and J dropped 7 bases, with 11 bases sitting between them. CDR3: CASSSQLHTQYF. CDR3 nucleotides: TGTGCCAGCAGCAGCCAACTCCATACGCAGTATTTT.

The chain joins TRBV19 to TRBJ1-1, with TRBD1 as a possible D gene (6 bases). The CDR3 is 15 amino acids. Germline assignment: CDR1 LNHDA and CDR2 SQIVND (reference sequence). V was clipped by 4 bases and J by 0 bases, with 12 bases between them. CDR3 amino acids: CASSNREFMNTEAFF. CDR3 nucleotides: TGTGCCAGTAGTAACAGGGAGTTTATGAACACTGAAGCTTTCTTT.

The chain uses TRBV3-1 (or the pseudogene TRBV3-2) and TRBJ2-2, with D possibly matching TRBD2 (6 bases). Germline V CDR1 and CDR2: LGHDT, YNNKEL (reference sequence). The CDR3 spans 16 residues. V dropped 1 base and J dropped 2 bases, with 11 bases sitting between them. As DNA, the CDR3 is TGTGCCAGCAGCCAAGTCGCGGGGCCTAACACCGGGGAGCTGTTTTTT. Translation gives CASSQVAGPNTGELFF.

The chain combines TRBV27 with TRBJ1-1; D uncertain. This CDR3 contains 15 residues. The V and J ends lost 1 base and 0 bases respectively, with 9 bases between them. Germline V gives CDR1 MNHEY, CDR2 SMNVEV (reference sequence). The CDR3 DNA follows: TGTGCCAGCAGTTTATTTAACACCATGAACACTGAAGCTTTCTTT. Amino acids: CASSLFNTMNTEAFF.

V usage is TRBV11-3 and J usage is TRBJ1-1; 8 nucleotides align to TRBD1. The CDR3 spans 13 residues. From germline, CDR1 is SGHNT and CDR2 YENEEA. Losses at the gene ends were 3 bases for V and 7 bases for J; bases not matched to a gene: 4. CDR3 sequence reads: CASSFMTGDEAFF. The CDR3 DNA is TGTGCCAGCAGCTTTATGACAGGGGATGAAGCTTTCTTT. The variable domain in full, with the rest retrieved from reference TRBV11-3 and TRBJ1-1, is EAGVVQSPRYKIIEKKQPVAFWCNPISGHNTLYWYLQNLGQGPELLIRYENEEAVDDSQLPKDRFSAERLKGVDSTLKIQPAELGDSAVYLCASSFMTGDEAFFGQGTRLTVV.

J is TRBJ2-1 and V is TRBV11-3; 8 bases are a match to TRBD1. J was trimmed by 0 bases and V by 0 bases; bases with no gene match: 1. The CDR3 is 16 amino acids. Germline lookup yields CDR1 SGHNT and CDR2 YENEEA. CDR3 sequence: CASSLEGQASYNEQFF. DNA for the CDR3: TGTGCCAGCAGCTTAGAGGGACAGGCCTCCTACAATGAGCAGTTCTTC.